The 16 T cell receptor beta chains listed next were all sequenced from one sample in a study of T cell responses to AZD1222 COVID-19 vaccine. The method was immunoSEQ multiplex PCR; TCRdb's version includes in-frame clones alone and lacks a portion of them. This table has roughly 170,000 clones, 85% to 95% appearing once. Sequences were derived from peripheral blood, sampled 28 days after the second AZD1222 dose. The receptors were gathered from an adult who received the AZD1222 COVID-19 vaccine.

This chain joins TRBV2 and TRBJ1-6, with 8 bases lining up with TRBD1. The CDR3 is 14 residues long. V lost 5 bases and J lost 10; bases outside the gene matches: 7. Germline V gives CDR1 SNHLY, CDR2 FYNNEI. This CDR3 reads CASSFGQGGSPLHF. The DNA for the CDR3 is TGTGCCAGCAGTTTCGGACAGGGAGGCTCACCCCTCCACTTT. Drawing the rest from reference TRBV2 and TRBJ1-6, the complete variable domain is EPEVTQTPSHQVTQMGQEVILRCVPISNHLYFYWYRQILGQKVEFLVSFYNNEISEKSEIFDDQFSVERPDGSNFTLKIRSTKLEDSAMYFCASSFGQGGSPLHFGNGTRLTVT.

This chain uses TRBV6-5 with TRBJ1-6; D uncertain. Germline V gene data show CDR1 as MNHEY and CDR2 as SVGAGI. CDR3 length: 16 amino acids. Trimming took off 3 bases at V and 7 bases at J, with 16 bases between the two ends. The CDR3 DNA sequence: TGTGCCAGCAGTTATCAGGCAGGCCGTAGGAATTCACCCCTCCACTTT. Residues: CASSYQAGRRNSPLHF.

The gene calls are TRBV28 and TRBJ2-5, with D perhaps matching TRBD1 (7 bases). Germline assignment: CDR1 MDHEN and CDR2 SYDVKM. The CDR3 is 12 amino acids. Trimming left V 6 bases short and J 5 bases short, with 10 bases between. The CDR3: CASRAGQETQYF. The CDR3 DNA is TGTGCCAGCAGGGCGGGACAGGAGACCCAGTACTTC.

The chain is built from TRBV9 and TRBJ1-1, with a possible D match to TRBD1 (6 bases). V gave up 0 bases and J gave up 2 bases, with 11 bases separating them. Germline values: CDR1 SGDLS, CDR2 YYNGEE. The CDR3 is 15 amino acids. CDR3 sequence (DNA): TGTGCCAGCAGCGTAGTGGGGACATCAAACACTGAAGCTTTCTTT. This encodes CASSVVGTSNTEAFF.

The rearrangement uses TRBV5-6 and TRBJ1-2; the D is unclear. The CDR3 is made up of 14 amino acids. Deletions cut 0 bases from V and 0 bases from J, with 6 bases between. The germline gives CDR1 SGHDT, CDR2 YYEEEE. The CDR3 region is CASSLERTNYGYTF. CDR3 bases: TGTGCCAGCAGCTTGGAACGCACTAACTATGGCTACACCTTC.

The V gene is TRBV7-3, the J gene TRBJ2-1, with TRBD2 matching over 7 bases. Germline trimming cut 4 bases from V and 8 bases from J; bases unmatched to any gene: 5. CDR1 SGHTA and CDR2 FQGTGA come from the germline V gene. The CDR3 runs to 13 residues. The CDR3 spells CASSSLGGDEQFF. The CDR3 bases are TGTGCCAGCAGCTCCCTGGGAGGGGATGAGCAGTTCTTC. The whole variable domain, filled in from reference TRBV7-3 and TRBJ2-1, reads GAGVSQTPSNKVTEKGKYVELRCDPISGHTALYWYRQSLGQGPEFLIYFQGTGAADDSGLPNDRFFAVRPEGSVSTLKIQRTERGDSAVYLCASSSLGGDEQFFGPGTRLTVL.

The CDR3 sequence is CASSLSGVLAGYGYTF. CDR3 sequence (DNA): TGTGCCAGCAGTTTATCGGGTGTCTTGGCGGGCTATGGCTACACCTTC. This chain links TRBV27 with TRBJ1-2, with unresolved D. V was trimmed by 0 bases and J by 4 bases, leaving 15 bases between them. This CDR3 contains 16 residues. Germline assignment: CDR1 MNHEY and CDR2 SMNVEV (reference sequence).

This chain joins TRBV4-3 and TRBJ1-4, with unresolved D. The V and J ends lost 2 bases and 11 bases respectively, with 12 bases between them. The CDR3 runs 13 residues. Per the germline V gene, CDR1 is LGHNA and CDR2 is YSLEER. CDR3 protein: CASSQSGEAKLFF. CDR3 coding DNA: TGCGCCAGCAGCCAATCTGGGGAGGCGAAACTGTTTTTT.

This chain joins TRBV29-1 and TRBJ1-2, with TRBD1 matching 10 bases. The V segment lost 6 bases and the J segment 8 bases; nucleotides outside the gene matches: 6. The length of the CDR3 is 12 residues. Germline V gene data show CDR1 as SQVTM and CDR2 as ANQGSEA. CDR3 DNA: TGCAGCGTGGGAGACAGGGGGCTAGGCTACACCTTC. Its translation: CSVGDRGLGYTF.

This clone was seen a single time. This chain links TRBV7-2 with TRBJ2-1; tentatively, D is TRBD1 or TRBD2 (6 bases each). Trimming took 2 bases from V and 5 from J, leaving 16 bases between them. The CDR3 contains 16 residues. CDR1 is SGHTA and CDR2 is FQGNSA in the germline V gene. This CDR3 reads CASSLRGGPPHNEQFF. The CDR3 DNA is TGTGCCAGCAGCTTACGAGGGGGGCCGCCTCACAATGAGCAGTTCTTC.

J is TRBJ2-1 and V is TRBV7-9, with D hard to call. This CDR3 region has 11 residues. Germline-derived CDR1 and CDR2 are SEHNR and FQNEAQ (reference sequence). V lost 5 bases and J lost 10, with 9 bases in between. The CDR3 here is CASSPVREQFF. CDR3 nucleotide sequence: TGTGCCAGCAGCCCAGTAAGGGAGCAGTTCTTC.

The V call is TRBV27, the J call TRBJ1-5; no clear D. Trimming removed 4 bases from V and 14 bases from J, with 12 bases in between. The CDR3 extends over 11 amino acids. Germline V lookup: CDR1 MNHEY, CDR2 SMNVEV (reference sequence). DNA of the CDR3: TGTGCCAGCAGTTACCAAGGGCTTGAGCATTTT. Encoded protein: CASSYQGLEHF.

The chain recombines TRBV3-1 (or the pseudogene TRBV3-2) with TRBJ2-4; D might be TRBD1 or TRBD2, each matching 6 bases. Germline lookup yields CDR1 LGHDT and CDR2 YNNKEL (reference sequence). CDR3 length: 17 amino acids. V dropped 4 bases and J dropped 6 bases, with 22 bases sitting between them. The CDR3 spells CASSRVYGAGGGNIQYF. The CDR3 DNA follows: TGTGCCAGCAGCCGGGTTTATGGCGCAGGAGGGGGAAACATTCAGTACTTC.

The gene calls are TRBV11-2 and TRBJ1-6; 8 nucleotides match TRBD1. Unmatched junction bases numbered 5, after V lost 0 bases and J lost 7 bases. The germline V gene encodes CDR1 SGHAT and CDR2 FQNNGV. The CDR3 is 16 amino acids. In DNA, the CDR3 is TGTGCCAGCAGCTTAGAATATTGGACAGGGAATTCACCCCTCCACTTT. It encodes CASSLEYWTGNSPLHF.

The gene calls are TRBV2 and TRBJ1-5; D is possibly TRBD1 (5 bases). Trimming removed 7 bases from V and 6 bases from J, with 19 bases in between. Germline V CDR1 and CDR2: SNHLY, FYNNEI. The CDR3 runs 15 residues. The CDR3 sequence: CASKKDNLARQPQHF. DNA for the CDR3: TGTGCCAGCAAGAAGGACAATTTAGCCCGTCAGCCCCAGCATTTT.

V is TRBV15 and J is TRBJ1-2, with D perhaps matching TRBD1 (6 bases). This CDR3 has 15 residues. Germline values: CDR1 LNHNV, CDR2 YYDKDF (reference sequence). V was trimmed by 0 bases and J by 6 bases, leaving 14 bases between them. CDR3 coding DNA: TGTGCCACCAGCAGAGACCAGACAGGTTCGGATGGCTACACCTTC. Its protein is CATSRDQTGSDGYTF. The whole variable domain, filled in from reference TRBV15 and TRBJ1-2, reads DAMVIQNPRYQVTQFGKPVTLSCSQTLNHNVMYWYQQKSSQAPKLLFHYYDKDFNNEADTPDNFQSRRPNTSFCFLDIRSPGLGDTAMYLCATSRDQTGSDGYTFGSGTRLTVV.